A single sample is the source of the 20 T cell receptor beta chains below, sequenced in a study of T cells in Graves' hyperthyroidism and ophthalmopathy. The investigators amplified TCR beta CDR3 regions from RNA transcripts. A set of HTBI primers served as the primers for a first-round RT-PCR of the TCR CDR3. A single record per CDR3 protein comes from TCRdb applying MiXCR to the multiplex PCR reads. Of some 580,000 distinct CDR3 sequences listed, 16% are singletons. The sequencing sample was made of blood. Receptor source: a woman between 40 and 50 years old with Graves' ophthalmopathy.

This chain links TRBV19 with TRBJ2-1, with TRBD2 matching over 8 bases. V gave up 10 bases and J gave up 5 bases; unmatched junction bases: 10. CDR1 is LNHDA, CDR2 SQIVND, per germline (reference sequence). This CDR3 is built from 14 residues. CDR3 nucleotides: TGTGCCACTCACCGGACTAGCCCACACAATGAGCAGTTCTTC. Translated: CATHRTSPHNEQFF.

This clonotype was observed many times. The CDR3 loop reads CASRRDRESTEAFF. For the CDR3, the DNA is TGTGCCAGCAGACGGGACAGGGAGAGCACTGAAGCTTTCTTT. The chain employs TRBV5-5 and TRBJ1-1, with 9 bases identical to TRBD1. CDR3 size: 14 residues. Per germline, CDR1 SGHKS and CDR2 YYEKEE (reference sequence). The V gene end was trimmed by 5 bases and the J gene end by 4 bases; junction bases not matched to a gene: 6. The complete variable domain, with remaining parts taken from reference TRBV5-5 and TRBJ1-1, reads DAGVTQSPTHLIKTRGQQVTLRCSPISGHKSVSWYQQVLGQGPQFIFQYYEKEERGRGNFPDRFSARQFPNYSSELNVNALLLGDSALYLCASRRDRESTEAFFGQGTRLTVV.

The table lists this clonotype with a count of one. This sequence may be a read error, since a much larger clone differs from it by one base. The V call is TRBV2, the J call TRBJ1-5; 7 bases fit TRBD1. Germline V CDR1 and CDR2: SNHLY, FYNNEI. Trimming took 6 bases from V and 9 from J; bases not matched to a gene: 8. The CDR3 sequence is 13 residues long. The chain's CDR3 is CASSVTGDRPQHF. DNA for the CDR3: TGTGCCAGCAGCGTAACAGGGGATCGGCCCCAGCATTTT.

This sequence joins TRBV12-3 or TRBV12-4 and TRBJ2-1; D remains ambiguous. The CDR3 spans 15 residues. V was trimmed by 5 bases and J by 5 bases, leaving 16 bases between them. The CDR3 DNA reads as TGTGCCAGCAGTCGCAGACCGAATATCGACAATGAGCAGTTCTTC. It yields the protein CASSRRPNIDNEQFF.

This sequence joins TRBV6-1 and TRBJ1-3, with D possibly being TRBD1 (5 bases). V was trimmed by 7 bases and J by 1 base, leaving 14 bases between them. Germline CDR1 is MNHNS and CDR2 is SASEGT. The CDR3 has 15 amino acids. DNA for the CDR3: TGTGCCAGCACCCCGGGACTGAAATCTGGAAACACCATATATTTT. Translating gives CASTPGLKSGNTIYF.

This clonotype was found many times. The chain couples TRBV2 to TRBJ2-3; the D is unclear. The CDR3 covers 15 residues. V was shortened by 4 bases and J by 0 bases, with 11 bases between the two germline ends. Germline V gives CDR1 SNHLY, CDR2 FYNNEI. The CDR3 DNA sequence: TGTGCCAGCAGTGTCCGTTGGGCTAGCACAGATACGCAGTATTTT. It codes for CASSVRWASTDTQYF.

This clonotype was seen ten or more times. CDR3: CASSPDRGKSTNYGYTF. As DNA, the CDR3 is TGTGCCAGCAGCCCCGACAGGGGTAAATCGACTAACTATGGCTACACCTTC. This chain connects TRBV28 to TRBJ1-2; 8 bases fit TRBD1. Germline CDR1 is MDHEN and CDR2 is SYDVKM. The CDR3 extends over 17 amino acids. After removal of 6 bases from V and 0 bases from J, the junction contained 12 bases not matched to a gene.

This clonotype was seen ten or more times. This sequence joins TRBV5-1 and TRBJ2-1, with TRBD2 matching over 7 bases. Per germline, CDR1 SGHRS and CDR2 YFSETQ. The CDR3 loop spans 16 amino acids. V shed 2 bases and J 7 bases; nucleotides not matched to a gene: 12. The CDR3 region is CASSFLAAPLGNEQFF. In DNA form, the CDR3 reads TGCGCCAGCAGCTTCCTAGCGGCCCCGCTGGGTAATGAGCAGTTCTTC.

This clonotype occurred once. This chain links TRBV11-2 with TRBJ2-1; a weak D match, TRBD1 (5 bases). The CDR3 contains 15 residues. V lost 5 bases, J lost 4 bases, and 15 bases lay in between. CDR1 SGHAT and CDR2 FQNNGV come from the germline V gene. The CDR3 DNA reads TGTGCCAGCAGCCCCCCGGGCAGGGCTTACAATGAGCAGTTCTTC. Protein: CASSPPGRAYNEQFF.

This clonotype was seen at least ten times. The CDR3 loop reads CASSLPDGTDTQYF. The CDR3 DNA is TGCGCCAGCAGCCTCCCTGACGGGACAGATACGCAGTATTTT. The J gene is TRBJ2-3, the V gene TRBV5-1; D unclear. Trimming took off 4 bases at V and 3 bases at J, with 12 bases between the two ends. CDR1 and CDR2 from the germline V gene are SGHRS and YFSETQ. The CDR3 is 14 residues long.

This clonotype was counted many times. The chain has TRBV11-2 and TRBJ2-5; D remains ambiguous. This CDR3 comprises 14 residues. Germline loops: CDR1 SGHAT, CDR2 FQNNGV. V lost 1 base and J lost 8, with 14 bases in between. The CDR3 region has the DNA TGTGCCAGCAGCTTAGTGATGCAGGTGGAAACCCAGTACTTC. Protein: CASSLVMQVETQYF. Looking up the rest from reference TRBV11-2 and TRBJ2-5 gives the full variable domain: EAGVAQSPRYKIIEKRQSVAFWCNPISGHATLYWYQQILGQGPKLLIQFQNNGVVDDSQLPKDRFSAERLKGVDSTLKIQPAKLEDSAVYLCASSLVMQVETQYFGPGTRLLVL.

V usage is TRBV28 and J usage is TRBJ2-3; a weak D match, TRBD2 (5 bases). V was shortened by 8 bases and J by 1 base, with 19 bases between the two germline ends. The length of the CDR3 is 16 residues. Germline assignment: CDR1 MDHEN and CDR2 SYDVKM. The CDR3 coding sequence is TGTGCCAGCCGAGGGTTGAGGCCCTCTGGCACAGATACGCAGTATTTT. Amino acids: CASRGLRPSGTDTQYF.

Regarding this clonotype: A read error may produce the germline difference seen at one junction end. The chain combines TRBV4-1 with TRBJ1-5; D unclear. CDR3 size: 14 residues. Germline CDR1 is MGHRA and CDR2 is YSYEKL. CDR3 residues: CASSPQYSDQPQHF. As DNA, the CDR3 is TGCGCCAGCAGCCCCCAGTATAGCGATCAGCCCCAGCATTTT.

This chain uses TRBV10-3 with TRBJ2-1, with 7 bases lining up with TRBD2. This CDR3 has 12 amino acids. V gave up 3 bases and J gave up 8 bases; unmatched junction bases: 1. Germline values: CDR1 ENHRY, CDR2 SYGVKD. The CDR3 DNA follows: TGTGCCATCAGTGATCGGGGGGATGAGCAGTTCTTC. Translated, it gives CAISDRGDEQFF.

The table lists this clonotype with many counts. The J gene is TRBJ2-1, the V gene TRBV3-1; D gene unclear. The V and J ends lost 4 bases and 0 bases respectively, with 10 bases between them. This CDR3 spans 15 amino acids. The V gene's germline CDR1 is LGHDT and CDR2 YNNKEL (reference sequence). The CDR3 spells CASSRAVSSYNEQFF. The CDR3 bases are TGTGCCAGCAGCCGAGCCGTGAGCTCCTACAATGAGCAGTTCTTC.

This clonotype was seen once. This sequence joins TRBV15 and TRBJ1-4; D is undetermined. The V gene's germline CDR1 is LNHNV and CDR2 YYDKDF (reference sequence). V was cut by 6 bases and J by 0 bases, with 14 bases left in between. This CDR3 contains 16 residues. The CDR3, as DNA: TGTGCCACCAGTCTCAGAGAGCACGCAACTAATGAAAAACTGTTTTTT. Its protein is CATSLREHATNEKLFF.

This CDR3 is CAWTDDRGLEKLFF. The CDR3 DNA reads as TGTGCCTGGACCGACGACAGGGGGCTTGAAAAACTGTTTTTT. The chain joins TRBV30 to TRBJ1-4; 10 nucleotides align to TRBD1. V was pared by 4 bases and J by 7 bases, with 6 bases of the junction left unmatched. The CDR3 spans 14 residues. CDR1 and CDR2 (germline): GTSNPN, SVGIG (reference sequence).

This clonotype was found many times. The J gene is TRBJ1-5, the V gene TRBV6-1; D possibly corresponds to TRBD1 (5 bases). The V end was cut by 3 bases, the J end by 6 bases, with 9 bases between. This CDR3 has 13 amino acids. Germline CDR1 and CDR2: MNHNS and SASEGT. The CDR3, as DNA: TGTGCCAGCAGTGAGCAGGGAGGTCAGCCCCAGCATTTT. As protein: CASSEQGGQPQHF.

The chain has TRBV3-1 and TRBJ2-1; 12 bases fit TRBD2. This CDR3 comprises 17 residues. V lost 3 bases and J lost 0; bases outside the gene matches: 3. The germline V gene has CDR1 LGHDT and CDR2 YNNKEL (reference sequence). CDR3 residues: CASSQTTSGSSYNEQFF. The CDR3, as DNA: TGTGCCAGCAGCCAGACGACTAGCGGGAGCTCCTACAATGAGCAGTTCTTC.

The count of this clonotype is one. A much more abundant neighbour one base away suggests this may be a read error. The chain employs TRBV28 and TRBJ1-1; 10 nucleotides align to TRBD1. Trimming at V came to 7 bases and at J to 0 bases, leaving 5 bases not matched to a gene. There are 15 residues in the CDR3. The V gene's germline CDR1 is MDHEN and CDR2 SYDVKM. This CDR3 reads CASNYDRGLNTEAFF. The DNA of the CDR3 is TGTGCCAGCAATTACGACAGGGGGCTGAACACTGAAGCTTTCTTT.